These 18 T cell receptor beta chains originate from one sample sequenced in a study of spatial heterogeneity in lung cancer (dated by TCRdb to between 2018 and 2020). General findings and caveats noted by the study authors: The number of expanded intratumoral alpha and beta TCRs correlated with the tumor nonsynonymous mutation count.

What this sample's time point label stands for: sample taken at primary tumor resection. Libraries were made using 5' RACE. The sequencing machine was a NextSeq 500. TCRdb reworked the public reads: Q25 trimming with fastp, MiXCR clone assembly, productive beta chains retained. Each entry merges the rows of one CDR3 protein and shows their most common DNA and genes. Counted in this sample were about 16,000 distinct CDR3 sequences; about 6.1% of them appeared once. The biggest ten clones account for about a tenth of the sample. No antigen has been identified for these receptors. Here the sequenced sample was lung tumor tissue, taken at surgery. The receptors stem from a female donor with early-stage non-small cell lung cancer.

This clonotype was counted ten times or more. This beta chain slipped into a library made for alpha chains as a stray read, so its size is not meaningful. DNA for the CDR3: TGTGCCAGTTCGAGGGACAGGGTTACAGATACGCAGTATTTT. This encodes CASSRDRVTDTQYF. The chain recombines TRBV27 with TRBJ2-3; 9 nucleotides line up with TRBD1. Germline V lookup: CDR1 MNHEY, CDR2 SMNVEV (reference sequence). CDR3 size: 14 residues. With V trimmed by 9 bases and J by 3 bases, 7 bases remained unmatched.

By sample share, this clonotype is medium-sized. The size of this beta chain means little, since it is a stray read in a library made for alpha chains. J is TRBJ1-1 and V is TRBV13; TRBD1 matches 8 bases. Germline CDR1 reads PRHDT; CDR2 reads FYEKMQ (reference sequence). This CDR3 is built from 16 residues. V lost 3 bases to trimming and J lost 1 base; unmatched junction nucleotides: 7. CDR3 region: CASSLTGATRNTEAFF. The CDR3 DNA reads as TGTGCCAGCAGCTTGACAGGGGCCACACGGAACACTGAAGCTTTCTTT.

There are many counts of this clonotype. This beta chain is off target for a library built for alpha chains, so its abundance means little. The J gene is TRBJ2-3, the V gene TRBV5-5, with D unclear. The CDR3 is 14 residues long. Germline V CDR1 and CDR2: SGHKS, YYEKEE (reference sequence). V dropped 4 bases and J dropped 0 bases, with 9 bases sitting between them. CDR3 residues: CASSPIMSTDTQYF. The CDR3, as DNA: TGTGCCAGCAGCCCTATTATGAGCACAGATACGCAGTATTTT.

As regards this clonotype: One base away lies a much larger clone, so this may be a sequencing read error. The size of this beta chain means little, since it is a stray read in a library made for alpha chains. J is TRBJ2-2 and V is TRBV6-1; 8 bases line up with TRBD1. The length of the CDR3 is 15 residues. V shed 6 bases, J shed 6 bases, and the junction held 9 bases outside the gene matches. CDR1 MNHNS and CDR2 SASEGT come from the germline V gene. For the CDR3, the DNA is TGTGCCAGCAGAGGAGACAGGGGACAGGCCGGGGAGCTGTTTTTT. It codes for CASRGDRGQAGELFF.

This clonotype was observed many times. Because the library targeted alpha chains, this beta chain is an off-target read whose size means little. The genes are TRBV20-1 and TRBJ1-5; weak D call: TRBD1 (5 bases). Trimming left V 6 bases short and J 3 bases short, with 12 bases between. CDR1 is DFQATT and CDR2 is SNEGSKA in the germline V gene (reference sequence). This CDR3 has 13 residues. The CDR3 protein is CSANRDPNQPQHF. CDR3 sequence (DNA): TGCAGTGCAAACCGGGACCCCAATCAGCCCCAGCATTTT.

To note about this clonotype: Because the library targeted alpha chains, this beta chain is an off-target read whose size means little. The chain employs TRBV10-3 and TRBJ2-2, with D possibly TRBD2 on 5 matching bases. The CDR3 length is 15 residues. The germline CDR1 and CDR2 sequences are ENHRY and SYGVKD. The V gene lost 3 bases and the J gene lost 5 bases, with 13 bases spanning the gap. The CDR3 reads CAISERGSPTGELFF. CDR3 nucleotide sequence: TGTGCCATCAGTGAACGAGGGAGCCCTACCGGGGAGCTGTTTTTT.

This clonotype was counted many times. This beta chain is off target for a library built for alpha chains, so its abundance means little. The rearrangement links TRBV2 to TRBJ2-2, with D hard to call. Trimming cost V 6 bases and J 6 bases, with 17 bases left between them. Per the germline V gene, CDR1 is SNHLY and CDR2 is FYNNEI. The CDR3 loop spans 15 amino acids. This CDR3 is CASSRPEVMPGELFF. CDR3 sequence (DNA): TGTGCCAGCAGCAGACCAGAGGTTATGCCCGGGGAGCTGTTTTTT.

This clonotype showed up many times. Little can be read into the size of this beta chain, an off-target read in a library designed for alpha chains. The CDR3 here is CASSLSGEEDTQYF. The CDR3 region has the DNA TGCGCCAGCAGCTTGTCGGGAGAGGAAGATACGCAGTATTTT. The V gene is TRBV5-1, the J gene TRBJ2-3; maybe TRBD2 (6 bases). The CDR3 has 14 amino acids. Between the trimmed V and J ends, which lost 1 base and 5 bases, there was a span of 11 bases. CDR1 is SGHRS and CDR2 is YFSETQ in the germline V gene.

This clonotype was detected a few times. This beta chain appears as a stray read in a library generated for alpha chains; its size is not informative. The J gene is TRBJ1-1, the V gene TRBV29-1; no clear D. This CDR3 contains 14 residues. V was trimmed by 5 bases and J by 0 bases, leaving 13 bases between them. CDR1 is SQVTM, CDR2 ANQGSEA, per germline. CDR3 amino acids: CSVWARGMNTEAFF. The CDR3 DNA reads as TGCAGCGTTTGGGCGAGAGGGATGAACACTGAAGCTTTCTTT. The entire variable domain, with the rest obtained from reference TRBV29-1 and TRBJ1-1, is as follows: SAVISQKPSRDICQRGTSLTIQCQVDSQVTMMFWYRQQPGQSLTLIATANQGSEATYESGFVIDKFPISRPNLTFSTLTVSNMSPEDSSIYLCSVWARGMNTEAFFGQGTRLTVV.

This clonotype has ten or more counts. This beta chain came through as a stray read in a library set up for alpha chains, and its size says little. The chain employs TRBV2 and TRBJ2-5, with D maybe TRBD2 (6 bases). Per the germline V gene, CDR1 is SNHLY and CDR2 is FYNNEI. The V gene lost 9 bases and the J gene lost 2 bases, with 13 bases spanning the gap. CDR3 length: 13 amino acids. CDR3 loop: CARGRQGQETQYF. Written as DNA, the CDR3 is TGTGCCAGGGGGAGGCAGGGACAAGAGACCCAGTACTTC.

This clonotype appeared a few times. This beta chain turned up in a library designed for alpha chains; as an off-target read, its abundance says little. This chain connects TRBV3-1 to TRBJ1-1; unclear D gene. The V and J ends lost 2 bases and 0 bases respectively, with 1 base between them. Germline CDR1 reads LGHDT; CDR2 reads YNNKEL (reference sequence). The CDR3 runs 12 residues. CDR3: CASSQLNTEAFF. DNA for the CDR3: TGTGCCAGCAGCCAACTGAACACTGAAGCTTTCTTT.

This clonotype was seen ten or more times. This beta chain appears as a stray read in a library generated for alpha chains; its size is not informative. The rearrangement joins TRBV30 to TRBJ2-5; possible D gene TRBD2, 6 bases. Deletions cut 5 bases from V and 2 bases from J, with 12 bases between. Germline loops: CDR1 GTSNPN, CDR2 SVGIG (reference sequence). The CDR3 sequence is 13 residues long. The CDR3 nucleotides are TGTGCCTGGTCGACCGGGACTCAAGAGACCCAGTACTTC. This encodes CAWSTGTQETQYF.

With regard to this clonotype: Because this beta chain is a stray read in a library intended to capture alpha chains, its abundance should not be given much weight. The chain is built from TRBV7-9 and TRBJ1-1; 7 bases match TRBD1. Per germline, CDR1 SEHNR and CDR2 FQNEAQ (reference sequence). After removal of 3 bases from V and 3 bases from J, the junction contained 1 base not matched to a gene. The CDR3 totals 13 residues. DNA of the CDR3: TGTGCCAGCAGCTTTGGACAGGACACTGAAGCTTTCTTT. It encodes CASSFGQDTEAFF.

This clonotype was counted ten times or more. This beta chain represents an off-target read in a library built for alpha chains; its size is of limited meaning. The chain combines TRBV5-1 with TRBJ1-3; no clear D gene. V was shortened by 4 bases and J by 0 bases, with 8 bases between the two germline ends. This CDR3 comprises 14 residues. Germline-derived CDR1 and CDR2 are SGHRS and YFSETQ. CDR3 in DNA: TGCGCCAGCAGCCGGACGGTCTCTGGAAACACCATATATTTT. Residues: CASSRTVSGNTIYF.

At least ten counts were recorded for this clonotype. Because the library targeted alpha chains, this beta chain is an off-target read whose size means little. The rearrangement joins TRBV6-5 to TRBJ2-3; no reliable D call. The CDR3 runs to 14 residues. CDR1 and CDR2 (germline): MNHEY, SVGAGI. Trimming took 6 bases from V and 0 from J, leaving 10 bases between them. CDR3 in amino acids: CASRAQLSTDTQYF. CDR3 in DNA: TGTGCCAGCAGGGCGCAGTTGAGCACAGATACGCAGTATTTT.

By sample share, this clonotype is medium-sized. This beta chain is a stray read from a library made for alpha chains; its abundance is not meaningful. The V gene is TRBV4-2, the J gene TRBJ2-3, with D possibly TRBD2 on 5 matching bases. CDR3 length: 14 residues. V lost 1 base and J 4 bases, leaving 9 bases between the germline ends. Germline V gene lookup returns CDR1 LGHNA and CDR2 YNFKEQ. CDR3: CASSQVGSSDTQYF. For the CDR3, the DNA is TGTGCCAGCAGCCAAGTGGGGAGCTCAGATACGCAGTATTTT.

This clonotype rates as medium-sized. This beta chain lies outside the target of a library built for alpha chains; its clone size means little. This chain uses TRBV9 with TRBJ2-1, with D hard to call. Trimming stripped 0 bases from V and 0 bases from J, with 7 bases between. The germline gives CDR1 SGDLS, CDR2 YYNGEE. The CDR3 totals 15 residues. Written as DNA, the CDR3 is TGTGCCAGCAGCGTAGAAGATAGCTCCTACAATGAGCAGTTCTTC. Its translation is CASSVEDSSYNEQFF. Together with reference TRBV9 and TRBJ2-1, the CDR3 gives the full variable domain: DSGVTQTPKHLITATGQRVTLRCSPRSGDLSVYWYQQSLDQGLQFLIQYYNGEERAKGNILERFSAQQFPDLHSELNLSSLELGDSALYFCASSVEDSSYNEQFFGPGTRLTVL.

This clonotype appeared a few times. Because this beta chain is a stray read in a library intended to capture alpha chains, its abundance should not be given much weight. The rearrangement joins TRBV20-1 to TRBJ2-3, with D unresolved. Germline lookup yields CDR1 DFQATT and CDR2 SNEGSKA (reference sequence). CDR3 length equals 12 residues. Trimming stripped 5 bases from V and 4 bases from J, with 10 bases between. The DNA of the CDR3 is TGCAGTGCTCCCAGACTCGCAGATACGCAGTATTTT. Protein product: CSAPRLADTQYF.